Each of the 23 T cell receptor beta chains below was sequenced from the same sample in a study of human T cells and chemical hapten exposure (dated by TCRdb to 2020 to 2022). Libraries came from RACE. The reads were generated on a NextSeq 500. TCRdb cleaned the public reads at Q25 with fastp, built clones with MiXCR and kept in-frame beta chains. Every entry covers one CDR3 protein and lists the most common genes and DNA from its rows. Within this sample are about 84,000 distinct CDR3 sequences, with roughly a tenth of them counted one time only. The ten largest make up approximately 3.7% of the sample. The time point tag for this specimen amounts to: patch test 3, about 24 weeks after DPC sensitization. The label giving this sample's treatment or condition can be read as: therapeutic diphenylcyclopropenone sensitization with weekly scalp DPC. Source: whole blood, taken in connection with sensitization to the hapten diphenylcyclopropenone (DPC). Receptor source: a woman aged 45-59 years with alopecia areata. Some clones in this sample may be carry-over from other donors' samples.

This clonotype showed up just a few times. CDR3 nucleotide sequence: TGCGCCAGCAGCCCTCTTCCTGGGTTCGGCACAGATACGCAGTATTTT. The encoded protein is CASSPLPGFGTDTQYF. The V gene is TRBV4-1, the J gene TRBJ2-3; D call uncertain. The CDR3 extends over 16 amino acids. V lost 4 bases, J lost 1 base, and 15 bases lay in between. Germline CDR1 MGHRA, CDR2 YSYEKL.

The sample holds a few counts of this clonotype. The chain is built from TRBV29-1 and TRBJ2-3, with D perhaps TRBD1 or TRBD2 (5 bases each). The germline V and J ends were trimmed by 5 bases and 2 bases, with 14 bases remaining between them. Germline V gene lookup returns CDR1 SQVTM and CDR2 ANQGSEA. The CDR3 runs 14 residues. Here the CDR3 DNA reads TGCAGCGTTCCTCTGGGACCAAACACAGATACGCAGTATTTT. It codes for CSVPLGPNTDTQYF.

There are a few counts of this clonotype. The V and J genes are TRBV3-1 and TRBJ2-4, with TRBD1 as a possible D gene (6 bases). This CDR3 spans 17 amino acids. Germline CDR1 LGHDT, CDR2 YNNKEL (reference sequence). V gave up 5 bases and J gave up 4 bases, with 21 bases separating them. The CDR3 sequence is CASSARQGQRAKNIQYF. CDR3 DNA sequence: TGTGCCAGCAGCGCCCGGCAAGGACAGCGAGCGAAAAACATTCAGTACTTC.

This clonotype was seen a handful of times. The J gene is TRBJ2-1, the V gene TRBV11-2; no firm D call. V lost 5 bases to trimming and J lost 9 bases, with 11 bases between them. This CDR3 is built from 12 residues. Germline values: CDR1 SGHAT, CDR2 FQNNGV. CDR3 sequence (DNA): TGTGCCAGCAGCCCGGCTACGGCTGAGCAGTTCTTC. Protein sequence: CASSPATAEQFF.

A few counts support this clonotype. The chain uses TRBV7-2 and TRBJ2-3; D remains unclear. Germline V CDR1 and CDR2: SGHTA, FQGNSA. There are 15 residues in the CDR3. The V gene lost 7 bases and the J gene lost 3 bases, with 17 bases spanning the gap. The CDR3 loop is CASNQWSVGTDTQYF. CDR3 nucleotides: TGTGCCAGCAACCAGTGGAGCGTGGGGACAGATACGCAGTATTTT.

To note about this clonotype: A much larger clone lies a single base off, so this may be a read error. The rearrangement links TRBV10-3 to TRBJ2-7; 7 bases match TRBD1. V was clipped by 6 bases and J by 8 bases; unmatched bases: 16. Germline loops: CDR1 ENHRY, CDR2 SYGVKD. The CDR3 covers 15 residues. The CDR3 reads CAISPEQGPVTQQYF. CDR3 nucleotide sequence: TGTGCCATCAGCCCCGAACAGGGGCCGGTAACTCAGCAGTACTTC.

This clonotype was counted a few times. J is TRBJ2-2 and V is TRBV3-1, with D possibly TRBD2 on 5 matching bases. The CDR3 loop spans 17 amino acids. Looked up from germline, CDR1 is LGHDT and CDR2 is YNNKEL (reference sequence). The ends were cut back, 0 bases at V and 6 bases at J, with 17 bases in the middle. CDR3 sequence reads: CASSQEWKVSGSGELFF. CDR3 in DNA: TGTGCCAGCAGCCAAGAATGGAAAGTATCGGGGTCCGGGGAGCTGTTTTTT. The whole variable domain, remainder taken from reference TRBV3-1 and TRBJ2-2, is DTAVSQTPKYLVTQMGNDKSIKCEQNLGHDTMYWYKQDSKKFLKIMFSYNNKELIINETVPNRFSPKSPDKAHLNLHINSLELGDSAVYFCASSQEWKVSGSGELFFGEGSRLTVL.

This clonotype was seen a few times. The chain is built from TRBV2 and TRBJ2-2; 7 nucleotides align to TRBD1. Germline lookup yields CDR1 SNHLY and CDR2 FYNNEI. V trimming: 7 bases; J trimming: 7 bases; junction bases outside the gene matches: 12. This CDR3 contains 15 residues. The CDR3 DNA is TGTGCCAGCACTGTGGTCAGGGGGTGGATCGGGGAGCTGTTTTTT. Translated: CASTVVRGWIGELFF.

A few counts support this clonotype. The chain employs TRBV5-1 and TRBJ2-1; TRBD2 matches at 12 bases. This CDR3 comprises 17 residues. V lost 7 bases, J lost 3 bases, and 11 bases stayed unmatched. Looked up from germline, CDR1 is SGHRS and CDR2 is YFSETQ. CDR3 residues: CASSDPSTSGSYNEQFF. CDR3 bases: TGCGCCAGCTCTGACCCTTCGACTAGCGGGAGCTACAATGAGCAGTTCTTC.

The table lists this clonotype with many counts. This chain connects TRBV7-2 to TRBJ2-3; D gene ambiguous. CDR1 is SGHTA and CDR2 is FQGNSA in the germline V gene. This CDR3 spans 13 amino acids. V gave up 1 base and J gave up 4 bases, with 6 bases separating them. CDR3 amino acids: CASSLGVPDTQYF. The CDR3 DNA reads TGTGCCAGCAGCTTAGGAGTGCCAGATACGCAGTATTTT.

This clonotype was counted at least ten times. Mismatch with germline at one junction end may stem from a read error. The rearrangement joins TRBV6-2 or TRBV6-3 to TRBJ2-5; 8 bases match TRBD1. The germline CDR1 and CDR2 sequences are MNHEY and SVGEGT. The CDR3 is 19 residues long. The DNA of the CDR3 is TGTGCCAGCAGTTACCCCGAGCAGGGGGCGAGGGTTGTGGAAGAGGCCCAGTACTTC. As protein: CASSYPEQGARVVEEAQYF.

This clonotype was picked up many times. The chain joins TRBV6-6 to TRBJ2-2, with D uncertain. Between the trimmed V and J ends, which lost 8 bases and 5 bases, there was a span of 15 bases. Germline-derived CDR1 and CDR2 are MNHNY and SVGAGI (reference sequence). The CDR3 has 14 residues. The CDR3 here is CASASDQGTGELFF. Written as DNA, the CDR3 is TGTGCCAGCGCCTCGGACCAAGGGACCGGGGAGCTGTTTTTT.

The chain uses TRBV27 and TRBJ2-7; 9 nucleotides line up with TRBD1. J lost 2 bases, V lost 5 bases, and 7 bases had no gene match. This CDR3 has 15 residues. The germline V gene has CDR1 MNHEY and CDR2 SMNVEV (reference sequence). CDR3 sequence (DNA): TGTGCCAGCAGTCTAACAGGGGGCAAGGCCTACGAGCAGTACTTC. Encoded protein: CASSLTGGKAYEQYF.

The chain couples TRBV19 to TRBJ2-1; D may be TRBD2 (6 bases). CDR1 LNHDA and CDR2 SQIVND come from the germline V gene (reference sequence). V was cut by 5 bases and J by 4 bases, with 18 bases left in between. The CDR3 runs to 16 residues. CDR3 in amino acids: CASSSRRAGKYNEQFF. The DNA of the CDR3 is TGTGCCAGTAGTTCGCGGAGGGCGGGAAAGTACAATGAGCAGTTCTTC.

J is TRBJ2-3 and V is TRBV29-1; TRBD1 matches at 7 bases. This CDR3 is 12 amino acids long. The V and J ends lost 7 bases and 6 bases, in that order; junction bases with no gene match: 7. Germline V gene data show CDR1 as SQVTM and CDR2 as ANQGSEA. This CDR3 reads CSARQGSDTQYF. DNA of the CDR3: TGCAGCGCCCGACAGGGATCCGATACGCAGTATTTT.

This clonotype was detected only a few times. The chain is built from TRBV7-9 and TRBJ2-1; 9 nucleotides match TRBD1. After removal of 4 bases from V and 8 bases from J, the junction contained 9 bases not matched to a gene. The CDR3 consists of 15 residues. CDR1 is SEHNR, CDR2 FQNEAQ, per germline (reference sequence). CDR3 bases: TGTGCCAGCAGCTACCCGGGACAGGGCACAGATGAGCAGTTCTTC. Protein sequence: CASSYPGQGTDEQFF.

This clonotype was observed at least ten times. The gene calls are TRBV5-5 and TRBJ1-5; 8 bases are a match to TRBD1. Germline CDR1 is SGHKS and CDR2 is YYEKEE (reference sequence). The CDR3 is 15 residues long. V was pared by 0 bases and J by 4 bases, with 3 bases of the junction left unmatched. The CDR3 DNA follows: TGTGCCAGCAGCTTGGCAGGGGGCGTTAATCAGCCCCAGCATTTT. Translating it yields CASSLAGGVNQPQHF.

This clonotype was observed at least ten times. V and J are TRBV7-9 and TRBJ2-3; 10 bases are a match to TRBD2. Germline V gives CDR1 SEHNR, CDR2 FQNEAQ (reference sequence). J gave up 3 bases and V 6 bases, and 15 bases lay outside the gene matches. The CDR3 is 18 amino acids. The CDR3 sequence is CASSLGLAALTGTDTQYF. CDR3 nucleotides: TGTGCCAGCAGTCTAGGACTAGCGGCCTTAACTGGGACAGATACGCAGTATTTT.

This clonotype has ten or more counts. The chain couples TRBV3-1 to TRBJ2-7; 9 nucleotides align to TRBD1. With 2 bases clipped from V and 6 bases from J, the junction kept 8 bases outside the gene matches. Germline CDR1 reads LGHDT; CDR2 reads YNNKEL (reference sequence). The CDR3 sequence is 15 residues long. The CDR3 here is CASSQIRDRVPEQYF. The CDR3 DNA sequence: TGTGCCAGCAGCCAAATCCGGGACAGGGTACCCGAGCAGTACTTC.

This clonotype turned up a few times. The genes are TRBV5-1 and TRBJ2-7, with D perhaps TRBD2 (6 bases). V was clipped by 4 bases and J by 6 bases, with 11 bases between them. The CDR3 length is 12 residues. The germline gives CDR1 SGHRS, CDR2 YFSETQ. The CDR3 reads CASSHTSSEQYF. Here the CDR3 DNA reads TGCGCCAGCAGCCACACTAGCAGCGAGCAGTACTTC.

This clonotype has only a few counts. The chain combines TRBV30 with TRBJ1-2; no definite D call. The germline V gene has CDR1 GTSNPN and CDR2 SVGIG (reference sequence). There are 10 residues in the CDR3. Trimming cost V 4 bases and J 4 bases, with 4 bases left between them. CDR3 coding DNA: TGTGCCTGGAAGTTCTATGGCTACACCTTC. Translation gives CAWKFYGYTF.

The sample holds many counts of this clonotype. The chain has TRBV6-5 and TRBJ2-7; no reliable D call. V was cut by 7 bases and J by 5 bases, with 18 bases left in between. Germline loops: CDR1 MNHEY, CDR2 SVGAGI. The CDR3 spans 14 residues. The CDR3 DNA sequence: TGTGCCAGCACTTCACGCGTACAGAAGAACGAGCAGTACTTC. It specifies CASTSRVQKNEQYF.

V usage is TRBV7-3 and J usage is TRBJ2-7; D ambiguous. This CDR3 has 15 residues. V was cut by 0 bases and J by 5 bases, with 14 bases left in between. Germline CDR1 reads SGHTA; CDR2 reads FQGTGA. CDR3 sequence: CASSLTETVVDEQYF. CDR3 nucleotides: TGTGCCAGCAGCTTAACGGAGACCGTGGTGGACGAGCAGTACTTC.